These T cell receptor beta chains were read from a single sample in a study of shared clonotypes between healthy human individuals. The protocol was immunoSEQ multiplex PCR, while the TCRdb copy is restricted to in-frame clones and leaves out a portion. The sample records approximately 95,000 clones, around 67% being singletons. The sample taken for sequencing was memory CD8+ T cells sorted from blood. All receptors come from a man under 40 in good health. Both conserved end residues are part of each CDR3. The D gene is left open where the match is weak. Some rows mark clone size as missing; the rest say once, few, many or name a class of expanded clone.

j_call cdr3_length d_call v_call clone_size cdr3_nt cdr3_aa
TRBJ2-1 17 TRBD2 TRBV10-3 - TGTGCCATCAGTGAATACTACGGGGGAGGGGTATACAATGAGCAGTTCTTC CAISEYYGGGVYNEQFF
TRBJ2-7 13 - TRBV5-4 - TGTGCCAGCAGCTCGGAGGACTTGAACGAGCAGTACTTC CASSSEDLNEQYF
TRBJ2-5 16 - TRBV5-4 - TGTGCCAGCAGCCAGCAGGGAGTTGGGTCAGGAGAGACCCAGTACTTC CASSQQGVGSGETQYF
TRBJ2-7 15 TRBD2 TRBV5-1 - TGCGCCAGCAGCCTACTAGCGGGAGGTGACAACGAGCAGTACTTC CASSLLAGGDNEQYF
TRBJ2-7 17 TRBD2 TRBV25-1 - TGTGCCAGCAGCACCTCAGCAGGGAGGGAAGTCCCCTACGAGCAGTACTTC CASSTSAGREVPYEQYF
TRBJ2-2 15 TRBD2 TRBV2 - TGTGCCAGCAGTAAACTAGCGGGGGGCACCGGGGAGCTGTTTTTT CASSKLAGGTGELFF
TRBJ2-1 15 TRBD2 TRBV11-2 - TGTGCCAGCAGCTTAGGGCGGGAGCCGATTAATGAGCAGTTCTTC CASSLGREPINEQFF
TRBJ2-1 12 - TRBV18 - TGTGCCAGCTCGCCTACTAGTGAGGAGCAGTTCTTC CASSPTSEEQFF
TRBJ2-2 14 - TRBV5-1 - TGCGCCAGCAGCTTGGCCCCAGGGTCCGGGGAGCTGTTTTTT CASSLAPGSGELFF
TRBJ2-5 12 - TRBV5-1 - TGCGCCAGCAGCTTGGCAGGGGAGACCCAGTACTTC CASSLAGETQYF
TRBJ2-2 13 - TRBV4-1 once TGCGCCAGCAGCCTCTCAGACACCGGGGAGCTGTTTTTT CASSLSDTGELFF
TRBJ2-1 13 TRBD2 TRBV11-3 - TGTGCCAGCAGCTTAGCGGGAGGCAATGAGCAGTTCTTC CASSLAGGNEQFF
TRBJ2-2 16 TRBD2 TRBV6-4 many TGTGCCAGCAGTGACTCGGCTAGCGGTAACACCGGGGAGCTGTTTTTT CASSDSASGNTGELFF
TRBJ1-5 16 - TRBV7-8 - TGTGCCAGCAGCTTAGCGCCGGGGCGCGGCAATCAGCCCCAGCATTTT CASSLAPGRGNQPQHF
TRBJ2-3 13 - TRBV5-5 once TGTGCCAGCAGCTTGGGGACAGAGGATACGCAGTATTTT CASSLGTEDTQYF
TRBJ2-5 14 - TRBV9 once TGTGCCAGCAGCGTAGACGGTCCCGGGGAGACCCAGTACTTC CASSVDGPGETQYF
TRBJ2-7 11 - TRBV9 - TGTGCCAGCAGCCCCCCCTACGAGCAGTACTTC CASSPPYEQYF
TRBJ1-1 16 - TRBV9 - TGTGCCAGCAGCGTAGGCCTCGGGGATAGCGACACTGAAGCTTTCTTT CASSVGLGDSDTEAFF
TRBJ2-3 15 TRBD2 TRBV6-4 few TGTGCCAGCAGTGAAGGGACTAGCGTCACAGATACGCAGTATTTT CASSEGTSVTDTQYF
TRBJ2-2 15 - TRBV5-1 - TGCGCCAGCAGCTTGTATGGGCAGAACACCGGGGAGCTGTTTTTT CASSLYGQNTGELFF